The T cell receptor (beta chain) described here comes from a study of Ad26.COV2.S vaccination and SARS-CoV-2 variants. Study details: Donor had been placed in the Ad26.COV2.S arm of the COV1001 trial. In the study, Ad26.COV2.S was injected intramuscularly once, or twice 56 days apart.

Noted treatment: approximately 18 received Ad26.COV2.S at low or high dose, single or two shots; five or six received placebo; per-sample allocation not given. Each sample was drawn 63 days after the first injection (of vaccine or placebo). Assay: immunoSEQ multiplex PCR; the TCRdb copy retains only in-frame clones and omits some. The data contain about 400,000 clones, 70% to 90% of them singletons. The CDR3 spans 16 residues. Germline CDR1 is SGDLS and CDR2 is YYNGEE. V gave up 0 bases and J gave up 13 bases; unmatched junction bases: 14. The receptor's source is a person between 18 and 65 years old who received the Ad26.COV2.S COVID-19 vaccine or a placebo. The sequencing used peripheral blood, collected in a trial of Ad26.COV2.S vaccine versus placebo. The chain combines TRBV9 with TRBJ2-1; 9 positions match TRBD2. This CDR3 reads CASSVAPREAGGPQFF. CDR3 DNA sequence: TGTGCCAGCAGCGTAGCTCCGAGGGAAGCGGGAGGCCCCCAGTTCTTC.